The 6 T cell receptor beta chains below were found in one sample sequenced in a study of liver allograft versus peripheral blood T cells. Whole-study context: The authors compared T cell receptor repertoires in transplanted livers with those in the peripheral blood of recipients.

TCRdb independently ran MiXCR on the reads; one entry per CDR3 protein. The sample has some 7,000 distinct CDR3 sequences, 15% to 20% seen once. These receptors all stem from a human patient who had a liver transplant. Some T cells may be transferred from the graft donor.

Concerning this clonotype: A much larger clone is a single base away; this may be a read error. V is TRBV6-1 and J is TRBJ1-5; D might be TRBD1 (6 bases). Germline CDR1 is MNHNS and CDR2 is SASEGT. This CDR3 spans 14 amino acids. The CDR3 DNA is TGTGCCAGCAGTTCTCGACAGGAAAATCAGCCCCAGAATTTT. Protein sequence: CASSSRQENQPQNF.

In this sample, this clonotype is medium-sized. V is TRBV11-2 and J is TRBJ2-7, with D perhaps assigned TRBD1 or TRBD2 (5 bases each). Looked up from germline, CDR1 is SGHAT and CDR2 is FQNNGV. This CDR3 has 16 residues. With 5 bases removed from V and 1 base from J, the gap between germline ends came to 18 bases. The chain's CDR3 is CASSPRFGTGSYEQYF. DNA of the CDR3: TGTGCCAGCAGCCCCAGATTCGGGACGGGATCCTACGAGCAGTACTTC.

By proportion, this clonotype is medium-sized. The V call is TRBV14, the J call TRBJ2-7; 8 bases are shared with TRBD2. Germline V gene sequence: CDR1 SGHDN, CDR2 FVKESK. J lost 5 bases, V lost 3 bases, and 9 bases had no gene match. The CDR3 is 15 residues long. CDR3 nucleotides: TGTGCCAGCAGCCACAGAGCGGGAGTAAGCGACGAGCAGTACTTC. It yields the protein CASSHRAGVSDEQYF. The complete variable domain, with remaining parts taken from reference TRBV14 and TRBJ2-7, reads EAGVTQFPSHSVIEKGQTVTLRCDPISGHDNLYWYRRVMGKEIKFLLHFVKESKQDESGMPNNRFLAERTGGTYSTLKVQPAELEDSGVYFCASSHRAGVSDEQYFGPGTRLTVT.

CDR3 sequence (DNA): TGTGCCAGCAGCTCAAATACAGGGCCGGATCTCTACGAGCAGTACTTC. Its translation is CASSSNTGPDLYEQYF. The J gene is TRBJ2-7, the V gene TRBV7-9; tentative D call: TRBD1 (6 bases). Germline V gives CDR1 SEHNR, CDR2 FQNEAQ (reference sequence). The CDR3 extends over 16 amino acids. Between the trimmed V and J ends, which lost 4 bases and 3 bases, there was a span of 19 bases.

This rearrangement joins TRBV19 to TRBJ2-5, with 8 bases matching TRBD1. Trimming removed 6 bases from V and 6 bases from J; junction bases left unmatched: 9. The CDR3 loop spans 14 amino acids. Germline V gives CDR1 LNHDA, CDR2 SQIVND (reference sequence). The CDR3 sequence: CASSTSGGGQTQYF. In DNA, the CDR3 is TGTGCCAGTAGCACCTCAGGGGGCGGACAGACCCAGTACTTC.

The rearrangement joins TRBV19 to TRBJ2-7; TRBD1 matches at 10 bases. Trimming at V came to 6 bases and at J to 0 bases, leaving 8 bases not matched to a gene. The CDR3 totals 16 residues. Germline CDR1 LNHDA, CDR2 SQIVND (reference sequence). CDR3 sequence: CASSTYGQGVSYEQYF. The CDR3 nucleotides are TGTGCCAGTAGCACCTATGGACAGGGGGTCTCCTACGAGCAGTACTTC.